The clone carrying this T cell receptor (beta chain) has only a few counts. Its antigen is not identified. immunoSEQ v3.0 was run at survey level. Sequencing used immunoSEQ multiplex PCR; TCRdb keeps in-frame clones, though not all of them. Of fewer than 35,000 clones listed, just under 80% are singletons. The CDR3 covers 13 residues. Germline V gene lookup returns CDR1 SEHNR and CDR2 FQNEAQ (reference sequence). V lost 2 bases to trimming and J lost 5 bases, with 6 bases between them. The data derive from a study of long-term antiretroviral therapy in people with HIV. Study conclusions and caveats: Repertoire composition at all time points was dominated by clones that had expanded before ART.

At least one PBMC sample before ART and at least two after were required. V usage is TRBV7-9 and J usage is TRBJ2-2; D unclear. This sequence originates from a woman aged 50 to 65 with HIV. Sequenced material: unsorted PBMCs, taken 3.1 years after starting antiretroviral therapy. CDR3: CASSLLLTGELFF. The CDR3 nucleotides are TGTGCCAGCAGCTTATTGTTGACCGGGGAGCTGTTTTTT.